Described below is a single TCR beta chain sequence and its context. Its target is not known. From germline, CDR1 is SGHAT and CDR2 FQNNGV. The CDR3 loop spans 13 amino acids. The V gene end was trimmed by 5 bases and the J gene end by 7 bases; junction bases not matched to a gene: 7. This specimen belongs to a study of beta chain features in type 1 diabetes. Study-level findings and limits: Researchers caution that PCR might favor shorter templates, equally among patients and controls. A pattern of fewer insertions and more deletions at VDJ junctions was seen in type 1 diabetes patients.

The authors reverse transcribed all of the isolated RNA, so sequencing captured expressed TCRB transcripts. Naive, central memory and regulatory T cell samples produced a mean of about 4 million reads. Assay used: immunoSEQ multiplex PCR; TCRdb lists only in-frame clones, some missing. The repertoire holds hundreds of thousands of clones, under 20% seen once, with about 0.02% in the top ten. This clonotype was sampled from a woman aged 18-30 years in good health. Sequenced input: naive CD4+ T cells from blood. The rearrangement links TRBV11-2 to TRBJ1-2, with 7 positions matching TRBD1. This CDR3 reads CASSQWEGAGYTF. The CDR3 DNA reads as TGTGCCAGCAGCCAATGGGAGGGGGCTGGCTACACCTTC.